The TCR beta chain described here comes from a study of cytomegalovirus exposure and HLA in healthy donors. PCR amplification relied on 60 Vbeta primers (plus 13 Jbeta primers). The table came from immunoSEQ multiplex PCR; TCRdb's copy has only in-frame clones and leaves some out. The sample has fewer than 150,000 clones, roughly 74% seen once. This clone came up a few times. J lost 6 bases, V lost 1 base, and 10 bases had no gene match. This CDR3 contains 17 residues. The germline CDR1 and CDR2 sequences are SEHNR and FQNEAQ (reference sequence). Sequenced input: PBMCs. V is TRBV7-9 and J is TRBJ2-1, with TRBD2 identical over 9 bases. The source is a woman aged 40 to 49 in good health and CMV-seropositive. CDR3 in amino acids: CASSLDIVAGAGNEQFF. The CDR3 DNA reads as TGTGCCAGCAGCTTAGATATTGTAGCGGGAGCGGGCAATGAGCAGTTCTTC.